This is a list of T cell receptor beta chains from one sample in a study of beta chain features in type 1 diabetes. The assay was immunoSEQ multiplex PCR, and TCRdb's table has in-frame clones only and misses some. The data hold hundreds of thousands of clones, with approximately 30% observed a single time. The sequenced sample was naive CD4+ T cells from blood. The source of these receptors is a man aged 18 to 35 in good health. CDR3s include the opening cysteine and the closing phenylalanine or tryptophan. A D gene is named only where the DNA matches it firmly. For some rows the clone size is stated as once, few or many, or as a class when expanded; others skip it.

d_gene,abundance,j_gene,v_gene,CDR3aa,CDR3nt
TRBD1,few,TRBJ1-4,TRBV30,CASPGTANEKLFF,TGTGCCTCCCCAGGGACAGCTAATGAAAAACTGTTTTTT
TRBD1,.,TRBJ2-5,TRBV5-1,CASSLAGGEETQYF,TGCGCCAGCAGCTTGGCAGGGGGCGAAGAGACCCAGTACTTC
.,few,TRBJ2-7,TRBV5-1,CASSWGHSYEQYF,TGCGCCAGCAGCTGGGGACACTCCTACGAGCAGTACTTC
.,few,TRBJ2-7,TRBV28,CASSLYSTYEQYF,TGTGCCAGCAGTTTGTACTCGACCTACGAGCAGTACTTC
TRBD2,.,TRBJ2-3,TRBV5-1,CASSSISGSTDTQYF,TGCGCCAGCAGCTCGATTAGCGGGAGCACAGATACGCAGTATTTT
TRBD1,.,TRBJ1-2,TRBV5-4,CASSPRQGIYGYTF,TGTGCCAGCAGCCCTCGACAGGGGATCTATGGCTACACCTTC
TRBD2,few,TRBJ2-2,TRBV9,CASSPTPGLASGELFF,TGTGCCAGCAGCCCTACCCCGGGACTAGCTTCCGGGGAGCTGTTTTTT
.,few,TRBJ2-1,TRBV7-6,CAARSSYNEQFF,TGTGCCGCTCGGAGCTCCTACAATGAGCAGTTCTTC
TRBD1,.,TRBJ2-7,TRBV25-1,CASSDDRGQHEQYF,TGTGCCAGCAGTGACGACAGGGGGCAGCACGAGCAGTACTTC
.,.,TRBJ2-1,TRBV7-2,CASSSGEWDEQFF,TGTGCCAGCAGCTCCGGGGAGTGGGATGAGCAGTTCTTC
.,.,TRBJ2-1,TRBV7-2,CASSLAQSSYNEQFF,TGTGCCAGCAGCTTAGCACAGAGCTCCTACAATGAGCAGTTCTTC
TRBD2,.,TRBJ2-5,TRBV7-9,CASSLGTSGQETQYF,TGTGCCAGCAGCTTAGGTACTAGCGGACAAGAGACCCAGTACTTC
.,.,TRBJ2-1,TRBV30,CAWSTRTRGDEQFF,TGTGCCTGGAGTACTCGCACCAGGGGAGATGAGCAGTTCTTC
TRBD2,.,TRBJ2-3,TRBV7-2,CASSWRTSSDTQYF,TGTGCCAGCAGCTGGCGGACTAGCTCAGATACGCAGTATTTT
.,few,TRBJ2-1,TRBV28,CASSRGLLSYNEQFF,TGTGCCAGCAGCCGCGGACTCCTCTCCTACAATGAGCAGTTCTTC
.,few,TRBJ2-3,TRBV7-3,CASSPLPGTQYF,TGTGCCAGCAGCCCCCTCCCCGGTACGCAGTATTTT
.,.,TRBJ2-5,TRBV2,CASSRNQETQYF,TGTGCCAGCTCGCGGAATCAAGAGACCCAGTACTTC
.,.,TRBJ2-5,TRBV29-1,CSLESGAETQYF,TGCAGCTTAGAGTCAGGTGCAGAGACCCAGTACTTC
.,.,TRBJ1-5,TRBV4-2,CASSQGQGNQPQHF,TGTGCCAGCAGCCAAGGGCAGGGAAATCAGCCCCAGCATTTT
TRBD2,.,TRBJ2-7,TRBV4-3,CASSQGGGRSYEQYF,TGCGCCAGCAGCCAAGGAGGCGGGAGGAGTTACGAGCAGTACTTC
.,few,TRBJ2-3,TRBV6-1,CASSVGGHVPSTDTQYF,TGTGCCAGCAGTGTGGGGGGCCATGTGCCCTCCACAGATACGCAGTATTTT
.,.,TRBJ2-3,TRBV28,CASSSPAFTDTQYF,TGTGCCAGCAGTTCCCCGGCCTTCACAGATACGCAGTATTTT
TRBD1,.,TRBJ1-4,TRBV7-2,CASSVGTATNEKLFF,TGTGCCAGCAGCGTGGGGACAGCAACTAATGAAAAACTGTTTTTT
.,.,TRBJ2-3,TRBV7-9,CASSPLGTDTQYF,TGTGCCAGCAGCCCCTTGGGCACAGATACGCAGTATTTT
.,few,TRBJ2-7,TRBV7-9,CASSLARGYEQYF,TGTGCCAGCAGCTTAGCGAGGGGGTACGAGCAGTACTTC
TRBD2,few,TRBJ2-5,TRBV5-4,CASSRGLAGLETQYF,TGTGCCAGCAGCCGGGGACTAGCGGGATTAGAGACCCAGTACTTC
.,.,TRBJ2-2,TRBV7-3,CASSPGLGELFF,TGTGCCAGCAGCCCAGGGCTCGGGGAGCTGTTTTTT
TRBD2,few,TRBJ2-7,TRBV10-3,CAISEQASGSYEQYF,TGTGCCATCAGTGAGCAGGCTAGCGGGAGTTACGAGCAGTACTTC
TRBD1,few,TRBJ2-3,TRBV9,CASSAGQPSTDTQYF,TGTGCCAGCAGCGCGGGACAGCCTAGCACAGATACGCAGTATTTT
.,.,TRBJ1-4,TRBV13,CASSPRTGATNEKLFF,TGTGCCAGCAGCCCTCGGACGGGAGCAACTAATGAAAAACTGTTTTTT
.,.,TRBJ2-7,TRBV29-1,CSVQQGVGTEQYF,TGCAGCGTCCAACAAGGGGTGGGTACCGAGCAGTACTTC
.,.,TRBJ1-1,TRBV25-1,CASSEGRPSEAFF,TGTGCCAGCAGTGAAGGGCGGCCCTCCGAAGCTTTCTTT
.,.,TRBJ2-2,TRBV7-2,CASSLAPAGVNTGELFF,TGTGCCAGCAGCTTAGCACCAGCGGGCGTAAACACCGGGGAGCTGTTTTTT
TRBD2,.,TRBJ2-5,TRBV27,CASRIAGGAQETQYF,TGTGCCAGCAGGATAGCGGGAGGGGCTCAAGAGACCCAGTACTTC
TRBD2,.,TRBJ2-3,TRBV5-4,CASSLGLAGGTDTQYF,TGTGCCAGCAGCTTAGGGCTAGCGGGAGGCACAGATACGCAGTATTTT
.,.,TRBJ2-3,TRBV7-9,CASSTLLRGGWDTQYF,TGTGCCAGCAGCACCCTCCTTAGGGGGGGCTGGGATACGCAGTATTTT
.,.,TRBJ2-6,TRBV7-9,CASSPRAGFGANVLTF,TGTGCCAGCAGCCCCCGGGCAGGGTTCGGGGCCAACGTCCTGACTTTC
TRBD1,.,TRBJ2-7,TRBV6-5,CASSYGQGDEQYF,TGTGCCAGCAGTTACGGACAGGGTGACGAGCAGTACTTC
.,.,TRBJ2-5,TRBV19,CASSPGWETQYF,TGTGCCAGTAGCCCCGGATGGGAGACCCAGTACTTC
.,.,TRBJ1-5,TRBV9,CASSVELHQPQHF,TGTGCCAGCAGCGTGGAGTTGCATCAGCCCCAGCATTTT
TRBD2,.,TRBJ2-1,TRBV29-1,CSVVVLAGAREQFF,TGCAGCGTTGTAGTCCTAGCGGGAGCGCGAGAGCAGTTCTTC
.,.,TRBJ2-5,TRBV7-2,CASTWDGDRPSETQYF,TGTGCCAGCACCTGGGATGGAGACAGACCCTCTGAGACCCAGTACTTC
.,.,TRBJ2-1,TRBV9,CASSVGSLRQRDEQFF,TGTGCCAGCAGCGTAGGTTCGTTGAGGCAACGTGATGAGCAGTTCTTC
.,.,TRBJ2-1,TRBV29-1,CSVEEYRRGPRNEQFF,TGCAGCGTTGAAGAATATAGGAGGGGGCCCCGGAATGAGCAGTTCTTC
.,few,TRBJ1-2,TRBV30,CAWSVARGYGYTF,TGTGCCTGGAGTGTAGCTCGTGGTTATGGCTACACCTTC
TRBD2,once,TRBJ2-4,TRBV11-2,CASSPVAGGLLAKNIQYF,TGTGCCAGCAGCCCCGTGGCGGGAGGCCTCCTAGCCAAAAACATTCAGTACTTC
.,.,TRBJ2-6,TRBV28,CASTNGAAGANVLTF,TGTGCCAGCACCAACGGGGCTGCGGGGGCCAACGTCCTGACTTTC
.,.,TRBJ1-2,TRBV2,CASSDSGATGYTF,TGTGCCAGCAGTGACTCCGGAGCCACGGGCTACACCTTC
.,.,TRBJ1-1,TRBV18,CASSPRDPSTEAFF,TGTGCCAGCTCACCCAGGGACCCATCCACTGAAGCTTTCTTT
TRBD2,.,TRBJ2-1,TRBV4-1,CASSQGLAGSLYNEQFF,TGCGCCAGCAGCCAGGGACTAGCGGGGAGTTTGTACAATGAGCAGTTCTTC
.,.,TRBJ2-1,TRBV5-1,CASSLDGDYNEQFF,TGCGCCAGCAGCTTGGACGGAGACTACAATGAGCAGTTCTTC
.,few,TRBJ2-3,TRBV28,CASSPQARGTQYF,TGTGCCAGCAGTCCCCAAGCTAGGGGTACGCAGTATTTT